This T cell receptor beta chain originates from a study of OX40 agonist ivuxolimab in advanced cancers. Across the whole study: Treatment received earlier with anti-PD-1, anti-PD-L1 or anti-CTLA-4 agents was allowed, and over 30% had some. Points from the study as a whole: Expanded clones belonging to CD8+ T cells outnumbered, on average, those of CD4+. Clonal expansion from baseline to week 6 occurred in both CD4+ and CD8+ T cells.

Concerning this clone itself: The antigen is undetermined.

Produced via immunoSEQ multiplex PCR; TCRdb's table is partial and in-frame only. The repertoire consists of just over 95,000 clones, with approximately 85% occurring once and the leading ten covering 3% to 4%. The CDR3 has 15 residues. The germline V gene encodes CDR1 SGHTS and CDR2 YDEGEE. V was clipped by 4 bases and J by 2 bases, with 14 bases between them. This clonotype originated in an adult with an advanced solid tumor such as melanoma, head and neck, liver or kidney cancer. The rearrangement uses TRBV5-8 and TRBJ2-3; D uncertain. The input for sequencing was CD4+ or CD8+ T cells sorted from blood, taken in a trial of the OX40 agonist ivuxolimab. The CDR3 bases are TGTGCCAGCAGCGGACCCGTGTTTTTCACAGATACGCAGTATTTT. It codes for CASSGPVFFTDTQYF.